This T cell receptor beta chain was recorded in a study of post-analysis software for immune sequencing data. Study summary: Recorded subtypes: relapsing-remitting, secondary progressive, progressive-relapsing; some patients unannotated.

Worth noting for this clonotype: Its antigen is not known.

V was cut by 6 bases and J by 7 bases, with 20 bases left in between. Germline loops: CDR1 SGHRS, CDR2 YFSETQ. The CDR3 has 15 residues. Unique molecular identifiers featured in each of the TCR beta cDNA libraries. Hundreds of thousands of cDNA molecules came from around 1 to 10 million T cells. Via MiXCR, TCRdb re-called the PCR reads, giving one row per CDR3 protein. Of about 680,000 distinct CDR3 sequences in the sample, around 64% are singletons; the top ten hold about 11%. General study findings and limits: By F measure, strong co-clustering occurred among samples prepared in the same batch. Roughly 5 TRBV segments, TRBV5-6, TRBV5-1 and TRBV20-1 among them, were found more frequent in patients than controls. Among multiple sclerosis patients, normalized Chao1 diversity was significantly below that of controls.

The TCR originated in a girl aged 2 to 10 with multiple sclerosis. The sequenced sample was blood. The chain links TRBV5-1 to TRBJ2-1, with D possibly called TRBD1 or TRBD2 (5 bases each). Here the CDR3 DNA reads TGCGCCAGCATAATCGACGTCGGGGCGCGTAATGAGCAGTTCTTC. Translating it yields CASIIDVGARNEQFF. Filled out from reference TRBV5-1 and TRBJ2-1, the complete variable domain reads KAGVTQTPRYLIKTRGQQVTLSCSPISGHRSVSWYQQTPGQGLQFLFEYFSETQRNKGNFPGRFSGRQFSNSRSEMNVSTLELGDSALYLCASIIDVGARNEQFFGPGTRLTVL.